The clone carrying this T cell receptor (beta chain) was recorded at least ten times. The antigen is unknown. The data originate from a study of regulatory T cells in long-lasting Graves disease. Findings of the study overall: Repertoires from persistent disease leaned toward TRBV28, TRBJ1-2 and TRBJ2-5. Among persistent patients, a larger number of public clonotypes were shared (around 2,700) than among newly diagnosed patients (about 1,000).

With iRepertoire HTBI primers and Arm-PCR of CDR3 regions, TCR beta libraries were built. TCRdb processed the multiplex PCR reads anew with MiXCR; each CDR3 protein has one entry. Found here are fewer than 450,000 distinct CDR3 sequences, around a quarter of them singletons; the top ten hold about 26%. Time point meaning: persistent/refractory GD, antithyroid drugs over 5 years with positive TRAb. The authors made the TCR library using RNA they extracted from PBMCs. CDR3 length: 11 residues. The V end lost 6 bases, the J end lost 7 bases, and 12 bases lay between the germline ends. Germline V gene lookup returns CDR1 SQVTM and CDR2 ANQGSEA.

The V call is TRBV29-1, the J call TRBJ1-2, with D maybe TRBD1 (6 bases). This receptor was taken from a female donor with Graves disease. Sequencing was performed on peripheral blood mononuclear cells (PBMCs), taken when the disease was refractory, from a patient treated with antithyroid drugs. The CDR3 loop reads CSVDSQGGYTF. The DNA for the CDR3 is TGCAGCGTGGACAGCCAAGGTGGCTACACCTTC. Looking up the rest from reference TRBV29-1 and TRBJ1-2 gives the full variable domain: SAVISQKPSRDICQRGTSLTIQCQVDSQVTMMFWYRQQPGQSLTLIATANQGSEATYESGFVIDKFPISRPNLTFSTLTVSNMSPEDSSIYLCSVDSQGGYTFGSGTRLTVV.